The subject of this entry is one TCR beta chain. In the authors' workflow: Quantification of nucleated cells was approximated via reference gene primer amplification. Using immunoSEQ multiplex PCR, the repertoire was profiled, and TCRdb retains in-frame clones only, with some absent. Clonal size and the V and J genes are those of that table, whereas D and trimming came from the DNA. Here the sample spans 250,000 to 300,000 clones, around nine tenths being singletons. The entry originates in a study of blood T cell repertoires in COVID-19. This CDR3 has 13 amino acids. V dropped 0 bases and J dropped 7 bases, with 12 bases sitting between them. Germline V gene lookup returns CDR1 GTSNPN and CDR2 SVGIG (reference sequence).

The sequence derives from a woman in her 70s with COVID-19, enrolled during active disease. The sequencing sample was made of peripheral blood. The rearrangement uses TRBV30 and TRBJ1-1; D not certain. CDR3 sequence: CAWSVRDWSEAFF. CDR3 DNA: TGTGCCTGGAGTGTGAGAGATTGGAGTGAAGCTTTCTTT. The full variable domain, its missing parts supplied by reference TRBV30 and TRBJ1-1, is SQTIHQWPATLVQPVGSPLSLECTVEGTSNPNLYWYRQAAGRGLQLLFYSVGIGQISSEVPQNLSASRPQDRQFILSSKKLLLSDSGFYLCAWSVRDWSEAFFGQGTRLTVV.